One and the same sample provided the 10 T cell receptor beta chains below, sequenced in a study of regulatory dendritic cells for organ transplantation. Produced via immunoSEQ multiplex PCR; TCRdb's table is partial and in-frame only. The sample has tens of thousands of clones; 80% to 85% are singletons. Sequenced input: naive CD4+ T cells from blood. Subset in this sample: CD45RA+ naive T cells. Receptors originate from a human donor in good health.

This chain's CDR3 is CASSGRTGPYEQYF. The DNA of the CDR3 is TGTGCCAGCAGCGGCCGGACAGGCCCGTACGAGCAGTACTTC. The chain recombines TRBV5-8 with TRBJ2-7, with 7 nucleotides matching TRBD1. V was pared by 4 bases and J by 4 bases, with 8 bases of the junction left unmatched. Germline CDR1 is SGHTS and CDR2 is YDEGEE. The CDR3 extends over 14 amino acids.

The chain couples TRBV11-2 to TRBJ2-3; 13 positions agree with TRBD2. Germline-derived CDR1 and CDR2 are SGHAT and FQNNGV. The CDR3 loop spans 16 amino acids. V shed 6 bases, J shed 2 bases, and the junction held 5 bases outside the gene matches. CDR3 amino acids: CASSPGLAGDTDTQYF. Written as DNA, the CDR3 is TGTGCCAGCAGTCCCGGACTAGCGGGGGACACAGATACGCAGTATTTT.

This clone appeared a few times. The gene calls are TRBV5-5 and TRBJ2-5; the D gene is possibly TRBD2 (6 bases). The CDR3 contains 13 residues. CDR1 is SGHKS, CDR2 YYEKEE, per germline (reference sequence). V was pared by 6 bases and J by 5 bases, with 14 bases between. The CDR3 loop reads CASTPGRGETQYF. Written as DNA, the CDR3 is TGTGCCAGCACCCCCGGGCGGGGTGAGACCCAGTACTTC.

A note on this clone: One end of the junction does not line up with germline, which may come from a read error. V usage is TRBV7-7 and J usage is TRBJ2-5; 7 bases are shared with TRBD2. CDR1 and CDR2 (germline): SSHAT, FNYEAQ (reference sequence). There are 14 residues in the CDR3. CDR3 in DNA: TGTGCTAGCAGCACCGGACTAGTGGTAGAGACCCAGTACTTC. Translation: CASSTGLVVETQYF.

The chain links TRBV11-2 to TRBJ2-2; TRBD1 agrees at 8 bases. CDR1 is SGHAT and CDR2 is FQNNGV in the germline V gene. The CDR3 contains 15 residues. V trimming: 5 bases; J trimming: 5 bases; junction bases outside the gene matches: 7. CDR3 sequence reads: CASSPRTGYTGELFF. DNA for the CDR3: TGTGCCAGCAGCCCAAGGACAGGGTATACCGGGGAGCTGTTTTTT.

This chain joins TRBV27 and TRBJ1-4, with 7 bases aligning to TRBD1. The CDR3 length is 12 residues. The trim removed 7 bases at V and 8 bases at J, leaving 4 bases unmatched. Per germline, CDR1 MNHEY and CDR2 SMNVEV (reference sequence). The CDR3 DNA reads as TGTGCCAGCACCTCGACAGGGGAAAAACTGTTTTTT. Amino acid sequence: CASTSTGEKLFF.

The V gene is TRBV5-5, the J gene TRBJ2-5; the match to TRBD1 covers 7 bases. The end of the DNA is better explained by TRBJ2-7, so the J call may be wrong. This CDR3 comprises 14 residues. Germline values: CDR1 SGHKS, CDR2 YYEKEE (reference sequence). CDR3 sequence (DNA): TGTGCCAGCAGCTTGCAGGGGGAAACCTACGAGCAGTACTTC. This translates into CASSLQGETYEQYF.

The chain links TRBV5-4 to TRBJ2-1, with 9 bases fitting TRBD2. With V trimmed by 0 bases and J by 5 bases, 3 bases remained unmatched. CDR3 length: 15 residues. Germline values: CDR1 SGHNT, CDR2 YYREEE (reference sequence). The CDR3 sequence: CASSLVRGGNNEQFF. CDR3 bases: TGTGCCAGCAGCTTGGTGCGGGGGGGTAACAATGAGCAGTTCTTC. Full variable domain (rest looked up from reference TRBV5-4 and TRBJ2-1): ETGVTQSPTHLIKTRGQQVTLRCSSQSGHNTVSWYQQALGQGPQFIFQYYREEENGRGNFPPRFSGLQFPNYSSELNVNALELDDSALYLCASSLVRGGNNEQFFGPGTRLTVL.

This chain joins TRBV5-1 and TRBJ2-7; D perhaps matches TRBD1 (6 bases). CDR1 is SGHRS and CDR2 is YFSETQ in the germline V gene. V was cut by 1 base and J by 2 bases, with 13 bases left in between. There are 15 residues in the CDR3. The CDR3 DNA reads as TGCGCCAGCAGCTTGAGGCAGGGGACCACCTACGAGCAGTACTTC. Its protein product is CASSLRQGTTYEQYF. Using reference TRBV5-1 and TRBJ2-7 for the parts outside the CDR3, the full variable domain is KAGVTQTPRYLIKTRGQQVTLSCSPISGHRSVSWYQQTPGQGLQFLFEYFSETQRNKGNFPGRFSGRQFSNSRSEMNVSTLELGDSALYLCASSLRQGTTYEQYFGPGTRLTVT.

This chain links TRBV5-4 with TRBJ2-1; D might be TRBD1 (6 bases). The germline V gene has CDR1 SGHNT and CDR2 YYREEE (reference sequence). The CDR3 contains 13 residues. V shed 4 bases and J shed 5 bases, with 10 bases lying between them. DNA of the CDR3: TGTGCCAGCAGCCTTGACAGGAACAATGAGCAGTTCTTC. Amino acid sequence: CASSLDRNNEQFF.